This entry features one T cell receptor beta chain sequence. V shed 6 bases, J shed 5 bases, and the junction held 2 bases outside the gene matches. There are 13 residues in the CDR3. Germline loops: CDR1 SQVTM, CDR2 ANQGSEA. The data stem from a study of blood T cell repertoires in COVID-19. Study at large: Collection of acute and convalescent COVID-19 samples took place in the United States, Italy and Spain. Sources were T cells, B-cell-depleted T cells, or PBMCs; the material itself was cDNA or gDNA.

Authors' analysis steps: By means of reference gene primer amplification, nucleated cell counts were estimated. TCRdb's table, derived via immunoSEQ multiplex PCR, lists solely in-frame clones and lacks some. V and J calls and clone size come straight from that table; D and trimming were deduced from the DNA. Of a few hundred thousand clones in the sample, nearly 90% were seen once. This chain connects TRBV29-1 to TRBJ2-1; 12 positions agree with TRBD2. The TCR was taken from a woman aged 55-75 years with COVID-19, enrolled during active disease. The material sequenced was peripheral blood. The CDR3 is CSVGLAGHNEQFF. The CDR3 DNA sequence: TGCAGCGTCGGACTAGCGGGACACAATGAGCAGTTCTTC.